This is a list of T cell receptor beta chains from one sample in a study of T cells after yellow fever vaccination. TCRdb called the 5' RACE reads again in MiXCR, with one record for every CDR3 protein. The top ten clones hold roughly 3.3% of a sample with a few hundred thousand distinct CDR3 sequences, approximately 5.2% of them seen once. The sequencing here drew on CD4+ T cells sorted from PBMCs, taken on the day of the yellow fever booster vaccination. These receptors originate from a man younger than 35 who received the YFV17D yellow fever vaccine. Each CDR3 is given with its conserved first and last residue. A D gene is named only where the DNA matches it firmly. Clone sizes are given selectively: once, few, many, or a class where the clone is expanded.

D: .; J: TRBJ2-1; V: TRBV11-2; size: few; CDR3: CASSLVGQGGEQFF; DNA: TGTGCCAGCAGCTTAGTAGGGCAGGGGGGTGAGCAGTTCTTC
D: .; J: TRBJ1-1; V: TRBV6-5; size: many; CDR3: CASHRGQNTEAFF; DNA: TGTGCCAGCCATAGGGGACAGAACACTGAAGCTTTCTTT
D: .; J: TRBJ2-2; V: TRBV5-5; size: .; CDR3: CASSPGNTITGELFF; DNA: TGTGCCAGCAGCCCAGGGAACACCATCACCGGGGAGCTGTTTTTT
D: .; J: TRBJ1-1; V: TRBV6-5; size: .; CDR3: CASSYRSPTEAFF; DNA: TGTGCCAGCAGTTACCGCAGTCCCACTGAAGCTTTCTTT
D: TRBD1; J: TRBJ1-1; V: TRBV5-1; size: many; CDR3: CASSLSDRVNTEAFF; DNA: TGCGCCAGCAGCTTGAGCGACAGGGTGAACACTGAAGCTTTCTTT
D: .; J: TRBJ2-1; V: TRBV6-2/TRBV6-3; size: .; CDR3: CASSYLLNEQFF; DNA: TGTGCCAGCAGTTACCTGCTAAATGAGCAGTTCTTC
D: .; J: TRBJ2-5; V: TRBV10-3; size: few; CDR3: CAISESGLPPQETQYF; DNA: TGTGCCATCAGTGAGTCGGGACTCCCCCCCCAAGAGACCCAGTACTTC
D: .; J: TRBJ1-1; V: TRBV7-8; size: few; CDR3: CASSLSYAEAFF; DNA: TGTGCCAGCAGCTTATCCTACGCTGAAGCTTTCTTT
D: .; J: TRBJ2-2; V: TRBV7-9; size: many; CDR3: CASSLAGIGELFF; DNA: TGTGCCAGCAGCTTAGCAGGGATCGGGGAGCTGTTTTTT
D: .; J: TRBJ2-7; V: TRBV6-2/TRBV6-3; size: few; CDR3: CASSYPPYEQYF; DNA: TGTGCCAGCAGTTACCCGCCCTACGAGCAGTACTTC
D: .; J: TRBJ2-3; V: TRBV28; size: few; CDR3: CASRIMGRRITDTQYF; DNA: TGTGCCAGCAGAATTATGGGACGGCGAATCACAGATACGCAGTATTTT
D: .; J: TRBJ2-3; V: TRBV7-2; size: many; CDR3: CASSQSGADTQYF; DNA: TGTGCCAGCAGCCAAAGCGGAGCAGATACGCAGTATTTT
D: TRBD2; J: TRBJ2-3; V: TRBV6-1; size: many; CDR3: CASSGSGRTDTQYF; DNA: TGTGCCAGCAGTGGTTCCGGGAGGACAGATACGCAGTATTTT
D: .; J: TRBJ1-3; V: TRBV6-6; size: .; CDR3: CAGGGSGNTIYF; DNA: TGTGCCGGGGGGGGCTCTGGAAACACCATATATTTT
D: .; J: TRBJ1-2; V: TRBV4-1; size: many; CDR3: CASSRDPGNYGYTF; DNA: TGCGCCAGCAGCCGAGATCCGGGCAACTATGGCTACACCTTC
D: .; J: TRBJ1-5; V: TRBV7-2; size: .; CDR3: CASSFTGSNQPQHF; DNA: TGTGCCAGCAGCTTTACAGGGAGCAATCAGCCCCAGCATTTT
D: TRBD2; J: TRBJ2-3; V: TRBV20-1; size: few; CDR3: CSARAERGVWDTQYF; DNA: TGCAGTGCTAGAGCTGAGCGGGGGGTTTGGGATACGCAGTATTTT
D: TRBD2; J: TRBJ2-2; V: TRBV5-5; size: many; CDR3: CASSLVPGGNTGELFF; DNA: TGTGCCAGCAGCTTGGTGCCGGGGGGGAACACCGGGGAGCTGTTTTTT
D: TRBD1; J: TRBJ1-5; V: TRBV29-1; size: .; CDR3: CSVAPGTGNNQPQHF; DNA: TGCAGCGTTGCCCCCGGGACAGGGAACAATCAGCCCCAGCATTTT
D: .; J: TRBJ1-1; V: TRBV12-3/TRBV12-4; size: .; CDR3: CASSAVRGAAEAFF; DNA: TGTGCCAGCAGCGCCGTTCGGGGGGCGGCTGAAGCTTTCTTT
D: TRBD1; J: TRBJ1-6; V: TRBV20-1; size: .; CDR3: CSARGLGDIGSPLHF; DNA: TGCAGTGCAAGGGGGCTGGGAGATATAGGTTCACCCCTCCACTTT
D: TRBD2; J: TRBJ2-1; V: TRBV7-2; size: many; CDR3: CASSRSLAALNEQFF; DNA: TGTGCCAGCAGCCGATCCCTAGCGGCGCTCAATGAGCAGTTCTTC
D: TRBD1; J: TRBJ2-5; V: TRBV7-2; size: many; CDR3: CASSARTGGQETQYF; DNA: TGTGCCAGCAGCGCACGGACAGGGGGCCAAGAGACCCAGTACTTC
D: .; J: TRBJ2-5; V: TRBV3-1; size: .; CDR3: CASSQGLEYQETQYF; DNA: TGTGCCAGCAGCCAAGGACTCGAGTACCAAGAGACCCAGTACTTC
D: .; J: TRBJ1-6; V: TRBV18; size: many; CDR3: CASSPTQNSPLHF; DNA: TGTGCCAGCTCACCAACTCAAAATTCACCCCTCCACTTT
D: .; J: TRBJ1-6; V: TRBV6-6; size: many; CDR3: CASRGYSPLHF; DNA: TGTGCCAGCAGGGGGTATTCACCCCTCCACTTT
D: TRBD1; J: TRBJ2-1; V: TRBV9; size: .; CDR3: CASSAQTGSSYNEQFF; DNA: TGTGCCAGCAGCGCCCAGACAGGGAGCTCCTACAATGAGCAGTTCTTC
D: .; J: TRBJ1-3; V: TRBV5-1; size: many; CDR3: CASSLGENSPGNTIYF; DNA: TGCGCCAGCAGCTTGGGGGAGAACTCCCCTGGAAACACCATATATTTT
D: TRBD2; J: TRBJ2-2; V: TRBV9; size: many; CDR3: CASSRLAGANTGELFF; DNA: TGTGCCAGCAGCAGACTAGCGGGGGCGAACACCGGGGAGCTGTTTTTT
D: .; J: TRBJ1-4; V: TRBV7-9; size: few; CDR3: CASSLYLVGDEKLFF; DNA: TGTGCCAGCAGCTTATATCTAGTAGGGGATGAAAAACTGTTTTTT
D: .; J: TRBJ2-5; V: TRBV18; size: .; CDR3: CASSPAGAQETQYF; DNA: TGTGCCAGCTCACCAGCGGGGGCCCAAGAGACCCAGTACTTC
D: TRBD1; J: TRBJ1-5; V: TRBV20-1; size: .; CDR3: CSAREGQRTFQPQHF; DNA: TGCAGTGCTAGAGAGGGACAGAGAACGTTCCAGCCCCAGCATTTT
D: .; J: TRBJ2-5; V: TRBV20-1; size: few; CDR3: CSARGPGQETQYF; DNA: TGCAGTGCTAGAGGACCGGGCCAAGAGACCCAGTACTTC
D: .; J: TRBJ2-7; V: TRBV29-1; size: many; CDR3: CSDDPLAADYEQYF; DNA: TGCAGCGATGATCCTTTGGCAGCAGACTACGAGCAGTACTTC
D: TRBD1; J: TRBJ2-5; V: TRBV7-9; size: many; CDR3: CASSVQGQVGVTQYF; DNA: TGTGCCAGCAGCGTACAAGGACAGGTTGGAGTAACCCAGTACTTC
D: .; J: TRBJ1-5; V: TRBV19; size: few; CDR3: CASSIAFNQPQHF; DNA: TGTGCCAGTAGTATAGCCTTCAATCAGCCCCAGCATTTT
D: .; J: TRBJ1-1; V: TRBV10-3; size: many; CDR3: CAISESEAEAFF; DNA: TGTGCCATCAGTGAGTCGGAGGCTGAAGCTTTCTTT
D: .; J: TRBJ1-1; V: TRBV14; size: .; CDR3: CASSQNGRMNTEAFF; DNA: TGTGCCAGCAGCCAAAACGGACGGATGAACACTGAAGCTTTCTTT
D: .; J: TRBJ2-1; V: TRBV21-1; size: few; CDR3: CASSNGGVWDNEQFF; DNA: TGTGCCAGCAGCAACGGGGGGGTATGGGACAATGAGCAGTTCTTC
D: .; J: TRBJ1-5; V: TRBV30; size: .; CDR3: CAWGQGLSNQPQHF; DNA: TGTGCCTGGGGCCAGGGGCTTAGCAATCAGCCCCAGCATTTT
D: .; J: TRBJ2-3; V: TRBV15; size: many; CDR3: CATSREDSPRDTQYF; DNA: TGTGCCACCAGCAGAGAGGACAGTCCGAGGGATACGCAGTATTTT
D: .; J: TRBJ2-3; V: TRBV18; size: many; CDR3: CASSPGLFPDTQYF; DNA: TGTGCCAGCTCACCGGGTCTTTTCCCGGATACGCAGTATTTT
D: .; J: TRBJ2-5; V: TRBV5-1; size: .; CDR3: CASSLRQTEETQYF; DNA: TGCGCCAGCAGCTTGAGACAGACAGAAGAGACCCAGTACTTC
D: TRBD1; J: TRBJ1-2; V: TRBV4-3; size: many; CDR3: CASSQDWQGAVNYGYTF; DNA: TGCGCCAGCAGCCAAGATTGGCAGGGGGCTGTAAACTATGGCTACACCTTC
D: .; J: TRBJ2-5; V: TRBV7-2; size: many; CDR3: CASSPRRQETQYF; DNA: TGTGCCAGCAGCCCTAGACGACAAGAGACCCAGTACTTC